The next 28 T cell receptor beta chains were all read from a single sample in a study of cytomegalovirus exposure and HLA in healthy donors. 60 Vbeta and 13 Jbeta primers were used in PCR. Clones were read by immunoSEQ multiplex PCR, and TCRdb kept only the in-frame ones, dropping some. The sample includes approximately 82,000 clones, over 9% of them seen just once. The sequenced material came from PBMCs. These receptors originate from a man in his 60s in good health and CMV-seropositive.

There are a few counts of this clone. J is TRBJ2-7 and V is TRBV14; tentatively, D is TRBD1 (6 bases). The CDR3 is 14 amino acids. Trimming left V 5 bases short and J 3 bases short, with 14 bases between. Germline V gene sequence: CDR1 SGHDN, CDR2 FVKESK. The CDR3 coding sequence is TGTGCCAGCAGCGTGACAGGAGGATACTACGAGCAGTACTTC. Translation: CASSVTGGYYEQYF.

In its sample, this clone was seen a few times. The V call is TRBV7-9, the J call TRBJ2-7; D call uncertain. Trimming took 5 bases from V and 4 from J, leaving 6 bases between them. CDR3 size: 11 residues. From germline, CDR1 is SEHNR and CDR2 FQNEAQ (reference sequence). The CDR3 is CASSPLYEQYF. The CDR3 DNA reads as TGTGCCAGCAGCCCTTTGTACGAGCAGTACTTC.

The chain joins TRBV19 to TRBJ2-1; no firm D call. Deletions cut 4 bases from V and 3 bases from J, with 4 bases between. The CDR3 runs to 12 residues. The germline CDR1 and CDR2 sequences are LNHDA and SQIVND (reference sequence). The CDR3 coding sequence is TGTGCCAGTAGTAACAGCTACAATGAGCAGTTCTTC. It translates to CASSNSYNEQFF.

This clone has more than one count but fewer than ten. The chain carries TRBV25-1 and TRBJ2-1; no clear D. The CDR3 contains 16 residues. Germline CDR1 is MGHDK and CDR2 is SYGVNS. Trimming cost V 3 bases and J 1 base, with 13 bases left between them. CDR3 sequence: CASSDVAGRSYNEQFF. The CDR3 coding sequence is TGTGCCAGCAGTGACGTTGCTGGGCGTTCCTACAATGAGCAGTTCTTC.

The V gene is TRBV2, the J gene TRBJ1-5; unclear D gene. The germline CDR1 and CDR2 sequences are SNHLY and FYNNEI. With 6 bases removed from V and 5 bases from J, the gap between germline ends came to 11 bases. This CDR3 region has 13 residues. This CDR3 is CASREIQDQPQHF. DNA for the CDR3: TGTGCCAGCAGGGAAATCCAGGATCAGCCCCAGCATTTT.

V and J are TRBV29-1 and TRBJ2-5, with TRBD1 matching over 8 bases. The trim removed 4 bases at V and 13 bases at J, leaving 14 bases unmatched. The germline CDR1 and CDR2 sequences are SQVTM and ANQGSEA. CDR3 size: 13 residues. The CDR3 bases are TGCAGCGTTGTCAGGACAGGGCACCAAGGGGGGTACTTC. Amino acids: CSVVRTGHQGGYF.

The CDR3 protein is CASSSQGETQYF. The DNA for the CDR3 is TGTGCCAGTAGTTCCCAGGGGGAGACCCAGTACTTC. The genes are TRBV19 and TRBJ2-5, with D maybe TRBD1 (6 bases). CDR3 size: 12 residues. Trimming pared 5 bases from V and 5 bases from J, leaving 9 bases between. Looked up from germline, CDR1 is LNHDA and CDR2 is SQIVND (reference sequence).

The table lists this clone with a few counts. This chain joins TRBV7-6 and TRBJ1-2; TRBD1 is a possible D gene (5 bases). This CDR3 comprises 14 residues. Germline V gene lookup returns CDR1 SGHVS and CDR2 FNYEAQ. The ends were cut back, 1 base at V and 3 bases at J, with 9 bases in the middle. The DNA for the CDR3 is TGTGCCAGCAGCTTAGGCCAGGGTGACTATGGCTACACCTTC. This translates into CASSLGQGDYGYTF.

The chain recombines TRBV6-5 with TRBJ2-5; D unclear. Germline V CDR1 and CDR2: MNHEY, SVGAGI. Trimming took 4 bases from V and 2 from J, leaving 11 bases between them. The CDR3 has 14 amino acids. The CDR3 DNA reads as TGTGCCAGCAGTTGGTCCCAGGCGCAAGAGACCCAGTACTTC. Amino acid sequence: CASSWSQAQETQYF.

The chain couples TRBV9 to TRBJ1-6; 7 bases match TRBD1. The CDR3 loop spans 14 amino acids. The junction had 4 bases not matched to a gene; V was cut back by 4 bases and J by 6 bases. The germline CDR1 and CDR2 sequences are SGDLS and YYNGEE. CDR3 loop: CASSSGTVNSPLHF. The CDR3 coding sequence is TGTGCCAGCAGCTCAGGGACAGTTAATTCACCCCTCCACTTT.

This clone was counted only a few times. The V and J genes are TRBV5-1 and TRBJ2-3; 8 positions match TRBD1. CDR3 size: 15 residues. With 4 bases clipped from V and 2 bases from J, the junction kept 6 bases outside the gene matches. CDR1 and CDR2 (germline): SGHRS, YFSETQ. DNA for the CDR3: TGCGCCAGCAGCCCCGGACAGGGAACCACAGATACGCAGTATTTT. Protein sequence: CASSPGQGTTDTQYF.

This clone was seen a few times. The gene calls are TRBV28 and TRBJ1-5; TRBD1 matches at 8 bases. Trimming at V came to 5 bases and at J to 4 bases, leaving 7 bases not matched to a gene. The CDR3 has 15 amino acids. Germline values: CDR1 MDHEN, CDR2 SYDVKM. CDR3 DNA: TGTGCCAGCAGTCCACAGGGGGGGGATAATCAGCCCCAGCATTTT. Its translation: CASSPQGGDNQPQHF. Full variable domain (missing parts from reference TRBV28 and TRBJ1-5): DVKVTQSSRYLVKRTGEKVFLECVQDMDHENMFWYRQDPGLGLRLIYFSYDVKMKEKGDIPEGYSVSREKKERFSLILESASTNQTSMYLCASSPQGGDNQPQHFGDGTRLSIL.

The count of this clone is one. Here the CDR3 DNA reads TGTGCCAGCAGCTTAACGGGTGGGGGGGTTCAAGAGACCCAGTACTTC. This sequence encodes CASSLTGGGVQETQYF. The J gene is TRBJ2-5, the V gene TRBV7-9, with TRBD2 identical over 7 bases. V shed 2 bases and J 2 bases; nucleotides not matched to a gene: 8. Germline CDR1 SEHNR, CDR2 FQNEAQ (reference sequence). The CDR3 sequence is 16 residues long.

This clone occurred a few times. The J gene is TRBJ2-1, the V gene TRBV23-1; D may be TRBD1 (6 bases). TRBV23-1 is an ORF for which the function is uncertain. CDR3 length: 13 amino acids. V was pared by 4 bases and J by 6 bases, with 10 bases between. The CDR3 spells CASSPWTVNEQFF. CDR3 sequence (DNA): TGCGCCAGCAGTCCCTGGACAGTCAATGAGCAGTTCTTC.

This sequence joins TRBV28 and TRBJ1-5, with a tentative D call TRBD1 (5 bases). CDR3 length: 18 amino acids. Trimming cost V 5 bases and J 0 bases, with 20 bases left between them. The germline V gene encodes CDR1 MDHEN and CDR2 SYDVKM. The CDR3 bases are TGTGCCAGCAGTCTTACCCTCCGGGGGATGTATAGCAATCAGCCCCAGCATTTT. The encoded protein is CASSLTLRGMYSNQPQHF. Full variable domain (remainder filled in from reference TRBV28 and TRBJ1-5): DVKVTQSSRYLVKRTGEKVFLECVQDMDHENMFWYRQDPGLGLRLIYFSYDVKMKEKGDIPEGYSVSREKKERFSLILESASTNQTSMYLCASSLTLRGMYSNQPQHFGDGTRLSIL.

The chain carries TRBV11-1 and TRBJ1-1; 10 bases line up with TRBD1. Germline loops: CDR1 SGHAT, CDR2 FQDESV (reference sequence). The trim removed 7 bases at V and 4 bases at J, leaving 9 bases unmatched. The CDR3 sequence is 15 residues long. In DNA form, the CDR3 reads TGTGCCAGCACCTTGACAGGGGGCTTGAGCACTGAAGCTTTCTTT. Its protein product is CASTLTGGLSTEAFF.

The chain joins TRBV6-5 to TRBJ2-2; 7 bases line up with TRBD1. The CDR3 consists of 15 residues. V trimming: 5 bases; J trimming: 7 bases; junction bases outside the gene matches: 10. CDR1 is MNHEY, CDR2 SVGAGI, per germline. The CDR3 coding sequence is TGTGCCAGCAGTCGTCCGGGACAGATAGTCGGGGAGCTGTTTTTT. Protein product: CASSRPGQIVGELFF.

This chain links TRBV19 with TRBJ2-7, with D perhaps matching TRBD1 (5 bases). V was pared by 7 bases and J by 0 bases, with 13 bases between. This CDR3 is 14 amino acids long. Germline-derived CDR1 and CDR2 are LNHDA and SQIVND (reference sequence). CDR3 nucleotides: TGTGCCAGTAAAGCATGGCAGGGCTCCTACGAGCAGTACTTC. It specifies CASKAWQGSYEQYF. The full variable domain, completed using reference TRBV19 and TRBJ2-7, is DGGITQSPKYLFRKEGQNVTLSCEQNLNHDAMYWYRQDPGQGLRLIYYSQIVNDFQKGDIAEGYSVSREKKESFPLTVTSAQKNPTAFYLCASKAWQGSYEQYFGPGTRLTVT.

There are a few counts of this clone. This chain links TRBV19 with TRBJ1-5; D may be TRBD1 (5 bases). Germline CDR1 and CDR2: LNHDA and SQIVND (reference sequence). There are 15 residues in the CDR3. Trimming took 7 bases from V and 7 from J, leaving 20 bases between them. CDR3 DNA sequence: TGTGCCAGTAATGTCCAGGGTGGTTTAAGGCAGCCCCAGCATTTT. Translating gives CASNVQGGLRQPQHF.

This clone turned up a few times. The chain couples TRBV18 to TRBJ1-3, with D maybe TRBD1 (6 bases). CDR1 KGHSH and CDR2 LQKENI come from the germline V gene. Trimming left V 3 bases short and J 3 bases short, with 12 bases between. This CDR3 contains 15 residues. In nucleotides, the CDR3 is TGTGCCAGCTCACCGGCCCACAGGGTTGGAAACACCATATATTTT. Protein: CASSPAHRVGNTIYF.

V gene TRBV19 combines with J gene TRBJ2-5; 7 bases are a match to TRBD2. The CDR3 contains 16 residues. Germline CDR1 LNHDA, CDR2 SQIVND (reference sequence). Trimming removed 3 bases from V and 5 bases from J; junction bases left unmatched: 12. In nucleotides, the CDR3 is TGTGCCAGTAGTATGGGAGGGCAGATTGTGGGGGAGACCCAGTACTTC. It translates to CASSMGGQIVGETQYF.

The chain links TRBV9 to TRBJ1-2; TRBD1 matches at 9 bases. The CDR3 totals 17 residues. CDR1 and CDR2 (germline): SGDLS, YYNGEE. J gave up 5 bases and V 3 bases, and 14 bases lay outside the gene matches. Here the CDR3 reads CASSGSSGTGMYYGYTF. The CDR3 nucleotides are TGTGCCAGCAGCGGGAGTTCAGGGACAGGGATGTATTATGGCTACACCTTC.

The CDR3 here is CASSVDLTGGVQFF. The CDR3 DNA reads as TGTGCCAGCAGCGTCGATCTCACGGGAGGGGTGCAGTTCTTC. The chain links TRBV9 to TRBJ2-1; 8 bases map to TRBD2. Germline V gives CDR1 SGDLS, CDR2 YYNGEE. This CDR3 has 14 amino acids. V lost 2 bases, J lost 12 bases, and 10 bases stayed unmatched.

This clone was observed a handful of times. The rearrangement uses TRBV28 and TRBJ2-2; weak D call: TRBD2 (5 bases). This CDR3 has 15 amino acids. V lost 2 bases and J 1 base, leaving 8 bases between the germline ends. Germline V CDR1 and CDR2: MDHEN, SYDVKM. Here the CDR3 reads CASSLPGLNTGELFF. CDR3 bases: TGTGCCAGCAGTTTACCGGGATTGAACACCGGGGAGCTGTTTTTT.

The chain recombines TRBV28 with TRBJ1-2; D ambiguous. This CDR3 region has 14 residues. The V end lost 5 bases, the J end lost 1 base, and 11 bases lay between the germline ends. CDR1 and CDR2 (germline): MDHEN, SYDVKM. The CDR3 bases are TGTGCCAGCAGTCCGGACTACCTTAACTATGGCTACACCTTC. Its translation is CASSPDYLNYGYTF.

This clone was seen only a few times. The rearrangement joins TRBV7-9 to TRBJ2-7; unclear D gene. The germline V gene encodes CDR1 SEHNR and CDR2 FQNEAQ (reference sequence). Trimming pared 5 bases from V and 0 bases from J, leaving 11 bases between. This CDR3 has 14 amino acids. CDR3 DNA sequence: TGTGCCAGCAGCGCCTCAGGTTTCTCCTACGAGCAGTACTTC. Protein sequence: CASSASGFSYEQYF.

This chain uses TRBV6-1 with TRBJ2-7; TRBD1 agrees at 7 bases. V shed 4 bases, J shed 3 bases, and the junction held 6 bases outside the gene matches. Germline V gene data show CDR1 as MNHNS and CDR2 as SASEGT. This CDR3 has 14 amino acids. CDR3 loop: CASSATGPLYEQYF. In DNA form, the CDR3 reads TGTGCCAGCAGTGCGACAGGGCCTCTCTACGAGCAGTACTTC.

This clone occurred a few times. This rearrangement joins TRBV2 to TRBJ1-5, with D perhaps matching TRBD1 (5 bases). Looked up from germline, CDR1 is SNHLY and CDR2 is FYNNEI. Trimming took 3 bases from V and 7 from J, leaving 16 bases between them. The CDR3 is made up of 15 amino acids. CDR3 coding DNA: TGTGCCAGCAGTGACTCGCCTCCTAAGGGGCAGCCCCAGCATTTT. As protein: CASSDSPPKGQPQHF.